A selection of T cell receptor beta chains follows, all from one sample in a study of blood T cell repertoires in COVID-19. Libraries were prepared by immunoSEQ multiplex PCR; TCRdb keeps only in-frame clonotypes and omits some of them. The table lists 280,000 or so clones, nearly 90% of them singletons. The sequenced sample was PBMCs or T cells enriched from blood (not recorded which). These receptors were collected from a woman between 18 and 29 years old with acute COVID-19. The CDR3 runs from the conserved cysteine through the conserved F or W. The D gene is left open where the match is weak. Expanded clones are given a class, and other clones once, few, many or no size at all.

D	size	V	J	DNA	CDR3
NA	few	TRBV11-2	TRBJ1-5	TGTGCCAGCAGCTCCCCAGGGGAAGTTGGCCAGCCCCAGCATTTT	CASSSPGEVGQPQHF
TRBD1	NA	TRBV5-1	TRBJ2-7	TGCGCCAGCAGCCCATTAGGGGGCCCTAGCTCCTACGAGCAGTACTTC	CASSPLGGPSSYEQYF
NA	once	TRBV28	TRBJ2-6	TGTGCCAGCCGCTCCCAGGGAACTGGGGCCAACGTCCTGACTTTC	CASRSQGTGANVLTF
TRBD1	NA	TRBV7-3	TRBJ2-3	TGTGCCAGCAGCTTGACAGGGGGTAAAAGCACAGATACGCAGTATTTT	CASSLTGGKSTDTQYF
TRBD2	NA	TRBV5-4	TRBJ2-4	TGTGCCAGCAGCAATTTAGCGGGAGGGCCTGAAAACATTCAGTACTTC	CASSNLAGGPENIQYF
NA	NA	TRBV5-6	TRBJ2-3	TGTGCCAGCAGCTTGGGTGGCAGACTCACAGATACGCAGTATTTT	CASSLGGRLTDTQYF
NA	NA	TRBV12-3/TRBV12-4	TRBJ1-1	TGTGCCAGCAGCCCCAGGGGGAACACTGAAGCTTTCTTT	CASSPRGNTEAFF
TRBD2	NA	TRBV10-2	TRBJ2-7	TGCGCCAGCCGGTCTAGCGGGAGTTACGAGCAGTACTTC	CASRSSGSYEQYF
NA	NA	TRBV13	TRBJ2-7	TGTGCCAGCAGCTTAACTAGGGGGTCCTACGAGCAGTACTTC	CASSLTRGSYEQYF
TRBD1	NA	TRBV18	TRBJ1-4	TGTGCCAGCTCACGTTCGACAGGGGTTGATGAAAAACTGTTTTTT	CASSRSTGVDEKLFF
TRBD2	NA	TRBV24-1	TRBJ2-1	TGTGCCACCAGTGTCAGCGGGGGCACGGGGGAGCAGTTCTTC	CATSVSGGTGEQFF
TRBD1	NA	TRBV14	TRBJ1-2	TGTGCCAGCAGCGAACAGGGGGCCAACTATGGCTACACCTTC	CASSEQGANYGYTF
NA	NA	TRBV13	TRBJ2-1	TGTGCCAGCAGCCCCAGGTCGTGGTATGGCAATGAGCAGTTCTTC	CASSPRSWYGNEQFF
NA	once	TRBV15	TRBJ1-3	TGTGCCACCAGCAGAGATCCAGGCGCTGGAAACACCATATATTTT	CATSRDPGAGNTIYF
TRBD1	NA	TRBV11-2	TRBJ2-7	TGTGCCAGCAGCCCCGACAGGGGGCCTTCCTACGAGCAGTACTTC	CASSPDRGPSYEQYF
NA	NA	TRBV21-1	TRBJ1-5	TGTGCCAGCAGCTACCGACCGCGGGACCCAGTTTGCAATCAGCCCCAGCATTTT	CASSYRPRDPVCNQPQHF
TRBD1	few	TRBV27	TRBJ1-1	TGTGCCAGCAGTTATGTGGGGACAGGGGCCCTGAAAAACACTGAAGCTTTCTTT	CASSYVGTGALKNTEAFF
NA	NA	TRBV28	TRBJ2-3	TGTGCCAGCAGTTTGTGGAGCGGTACTAGCACAGATACGCAGTATTTT	CASSLWSGTSTDTQYF
TRBD2	NA	TRBV11-2	TRBJ2-1	TGTGCCAGCAGCCCCCGACTAGCGGGGTACAATGAGCAGTTCTTC	CASSPRLAGYNEQFF
TRBD1	once	TRBV5-8	TRBJ2-5	TGTGCCAGCAGCTTTGGACAGGGAAGAGAGACCCAGTACTTC	CASSFGQGRETQYF
NA	NA	TRBV15	TRBJ2-6	TGTGCCACCAGCAGGCCTAATTACTCTGGGGCCAACGTCCTGACTTTC	CATSRPNYSGANVLTF
TRBD2	NA	TRBV4-1	TRBJ2-1	TGCGCCAGCAGCCTTAAACCACTAGCGGGAGAGCATGAGCAGTTCTTC	CASSLKPLAGEHEQFF
TRBD2	NA	TRBV27	TRBJ2-3	TGTGCCAGCAGGCCACCGGGACTAGCGCTGACCCTGTGCTGGGATACGCAGTATTTT	CASRPPGLALTLCWDTQYF
NA	NA	TRBV7-2	TRBJ2-2	TGTGCCAGCAGCTTTAGCGGTCTTACCGGGGAGCTGTTTTTT	CASSFSGLTGELFF
NA	NA	TRBV28	TRBJ1-4	TGTGCCAGCAGTTTGTCCGGGACAAATGAAAAACTGTTTTTT	CASSLSGTNEKLFF
TRBD2	NA	TRBV6-5	TRBJ2-1	TGTGCCAGCCATACAGGGGCTAGCGGGAACGATGAGCAGTTCTTC	CASHTGASGNDEQFF
TRBD1	NA	TRBV11-2	TRBJ2-5	TGTGCCAGCAGCTTCTCAGGGGGCCGAGAGACCCAGTACTTC	CASSFSGGRETQYF
TRBD1	NA	TRBV4-1	TRBJ2-7	TGCGCCAGCAGCCAAGATTATTGGACAGGGCTTCTCTACGAGCAGTACTTC	CASSQDYWTGLLYEQYF
TRBD2	NA	TRBV27	TRBJ2-3	TGTGCCAGCAGTTTGGGAGGGGGCACAGATACGCAGTATTTT	CASSLGGGTDTQYF
TRBD2	NA	TRBV2	TRBJ2-7	TGTGCCAGCAGGAGGGGCGGGAGCTCCTACGAGCAGTACTTC	CASRRGGSSYEQYF
NA	NA	TRBV28	TRBJ1-3	TGTGCCAGCAGTTTATTTGCGGGGGGAAACACCATATATTTT	CASSLFAGGNTIYF
TRBD1	once	TRBV15	TRBJ2-7	TGTGCCACCAGCAGAGAAAGGGGGACAGGGGGCTACGAGCAGTACTTC	CATSRERGTGGYEQYF
TRBD1	NA	TRBV4-1	TRBJ2-1	TGCGCCAGCAGCCAACCGGGACAGGGCTCGTTTCAGTTCTTC	CASSQPGQGSFQFF